The 30 T cell receptor beta chains given below trace back to one sample, sequenced in a study of cytomegalovirus exposure and HLA in healthy donors. Amplification used 60 Vbeta primers and 13 Jbeta primers. Sequencing used immunoSEQ multiplex PCR; TCRdb keeps in-frame clones, though not all of them. Among more than 95,000 clones listed, roughly 77% were seen once. The sample was PBMCs. The receptors shown here come from a young woman in good health and CMV-seronegative.

The V call is TRBV6-6, the J call TRBJ1-2, with a possible D match to TRBD1 (5 bases). The V end was cut by 0 bases, the J end by 7 bases, with 12 bases between. In germline, CDR1 is MNHNY, CDR2 SVGAGI (reference sequence). The CDR3 totals 14 residues. The CDR3 sequence: CASSYSNRWPGYTF. CDR3 in DNA: TGTGCCAGCAGTTACTCGAACAGGTGGCCTGGCTACACCTTC.

The chain links TRBV21-1 to TRBJ2-2; no DNA check was done on the table's D call, TRBD1. TRBV21-1 is tagged as a pseudogene. This CDR3 has 14 residues. This chain's CDR3 is CASSNTRVTGELFF. The CDR3 nucleotides are TGTGCCAGCAGCAATACCAGGGTCACCGGGGAGCTGTTTTTT.

This clone was picked up a small number of times. The chain carries TRBV5-3 and TRBJ2-7; no firm D call. TRBV5-3 belongs to the ORF category, with a function that is uncertain. Between the trimmed V and J ends, which lost 0 bases and 7 bases, there was a span of 5 bases. The CDR3 is 11 residues long. In DNA form, the CDR3 reads TGTGCCAGAAGCTTGGATCCAGAGCAGTACTTC. Its translation: CARSLDPEQYF.

This clone was observed a single time. J is TRBJ2-3 and V is TRBV6-5, with 11 bases lining up with TRBD2. The junction had 2 bases not matched to a gene; V was cut back by 7 bases and J by 5 bases. The CDR3 is made up of 13 amino acids. The germline V gene encodes CDR1 MNHEY and CDR2 SVGAGI. For the CDR3, the DNA is TGTGCCAGCACCCTAGCGGGAGGAGATACGCAGTATTTT. As protein: CASTLAGGDTQYF.

In regard to this clone: Other DNA sequences from this sample encode an identical CDR3 as well. This chain connects TRBV30 to TRBJ1-2; D gene ambiguous. CDR1 is GTSNPN, CDR2 SVGIG, per germline (reference sequence). This CDR3 has 11 amino acids. Trimming stripped 1 base from V and 5 bases from J, with 5 bases between. The DNA for the CDR3 is TGTGCCTGGAGTGGCGGGTATGGCTACACCTTC. It is translated as CAWSGGYGYTF.

This clone showed up just once. The genes are TRBV4-3 and TRBJ1-2, with TRBD1 matching over 7 bases. Unmatched junction bases numbered 12, after V lost 3 bases and J lost 2 bases. CDR1 is LGHNA, CDR2 YSLEER, per germline. The CDR3 is 17 amino acids. The CDR3 DNA reads TGCGCCAGCAGCCAGGACGCGACAGGGCTTCGGAACTATGGCTACACCTTC. It codes for CASSQDATGLRNYGYTF.

The rearrangement links TRBV18 to TRBJ2-7; TRBD1 agrees at 12 bases. Germline loops: CDR1 KGHSH, CDR2 LQKENI. V shed 4 bases, J shed 6 bases, and the junction held 10 bases outside the gene matches. CDR3 length: 16 amino acids. In DNA form, the CDR3 reads TGTGCCAGCTCACTTACACCGGGACAGGGGGCGCGCGAGCAGTACTTC. Translated: CASSLTPGQGAREQYF.

CDR3 amino acids: CASSTTGGRTEAFF. The CDR3 DNA is TGTGCCAGCAGCACGACAGGGGGCAGGACTGAAGCTTTCTTT. The gene calls are TRBV7-6 and TRBJ1-1; TRBD1 aligns across 10 bases. With 5 bases clipped from V and 5 bases from J, the junction kept 5 bases outside the gene matches. CDR1 SGHVS and CDR2 FNYEAQ come from the germline V gene. This CDR3 has 14 amino acids.

The rearrangement joins TRBV14 to TRBJ1-1; D remains ambiguous. The CDR3 sequence is 12 residues long. V lost 1 base to trimming and J lost 8 bases, with 8 bases between them. The germline gives CDR1 SGHDN, CDR2 FVKESK. The CDR3 loop reads CASSQVRWEAFF. CDR3 DNA: TGTGCCAGCAGCCAAGTTCGGTGGGAAGCTTTCTTT.

This rearrangement joins TRBV2 to TRBJ1-1; D is unclear. Germline-derived CDR1 and CDR2 are SNHLY and FYNNEI. The length of the CDR3 is 13 residues. The ends were cut back, 5 bases at V and 0 bases at J, with 7 bases in the middle. The DNA for the CDR3 is TGTGCCAGCAGTACAGAGTTGAACACTGAAGCTTTCTTT. Encoded protein: CASSTELNTEAFF.

This clone was found once. The chain joins TRBV4-1 to TRBJ2-7; 8 bases are a match to TRBD2. CDR1 is MGHRA, CDR2 YSYEKL, per germline. After removal of 0 bases from V and 0 bases from J, the junction contained 4 bases not matched to a gene. The CDR3 covers 16 residues. CDR3 sequence: CASSQDRSGSSYEQYF. In nucleotides, the CDR3 is TGCGCCAGCAGCCAAGATCGAAGCGGGAGCTCCTACGAGCAGTACTTC.

The chain carries TRBV5-6 and TRBJ2-5; D remains unclear. V dropped 0 bases and J dropped 3 bases, with 6 bases sitting between them. The CDR3 has 13 residues. In germline, CDR1 is SGHDT, CDR2 YYEEEE. Written as DNA, the CDR3 is TGTGCCAGCAGCTTGGTGGGCGAAGAGACCCAGTACTTC. This translates into CASSLVGEETQYF. The full variable domain, rest sourced from reference TRBV5-6 and TRBJ2-5, is DAGVTQSPTHLIKTRGQQVTLRCSPKSGHDTVSWYQQALGQGPQFIFQYYEEEERQRGNFPDRFSGHQFPNYSSELNVNALLLGDSALYLCASSLVGEETQYFGPGTRLLVL.

This clone was detected only once. The V gene is TRBV7-9, the J gene TRBJ2-1; tentative D call: TRBD1 (5 bases). The CDR3 contains 15 residues. V was clipped by 1 base and J by 6 bases, with 13 bases between them. Per the germline V gene, CDR1 is SEHNR and CDR2 is FQNEAQ (reference sequence). In DNA form, the CDR3 reads TGTGCCAGCAGCTTAGTAAGGGGCCCATCCAATGAGCAGTTCTTC. Encoded protein: CASSLVRGPSNEQFF.

The chain links TRBV5-1 to TRBJ2-7, with 7 bases aligning to TRBD1. This CDR3 has 14 amino acids. The V and J ends lost 1 base and 7 bases, in that order; junction bases with no gene match: 8. Germline CDR1 and CDR2: SGHRS and YFSETQ. The CDR3, as DNA: TGCGCCAGCAGCTTGCAGGAGACCAGGGGGGAGCAGTACTTC. Its protein product is CASSLQETRGEQYF.

Worth noting for this clone: The sample has other DNA sequences that encode this CDR3 too. This chain uses TRBV9 with TRBJ2-7; 9 bases are shared with TRBD1. V lost 0 bases, J lost 3 bases, and 1 base stayed unmatched. CDR3 size: 14 residues. Looked up from germline, CDR1 is SGDLS and CDR2 is YYNGEE. The CDR3, as DNA: TGTGCCAGCAGCGTAGAGGGACAGGGCTACGAGCAGTACTTC. Its translation: CASSVEGQGYEQYF. Drawing the rest from reference TRBV9 and TRBJ2-7, the complete variable domain is DSGVTQTPKHLITATGQRVTLRCSPRSGDLSVYWYQQSLDQGLQFLIQYYNGEERAKGNILERFSAQQFPDLHSELNLSSLELGDSALYFCASSVEGQGYEQYFGPGTRLTVT.

This sequence joins TRBV20-1 and TRBJ1-2, with unresolved D. This CDR3 is built from 11 residues. CDR1 and CDR2 from the germline V gene are DFQATT and SNEGSKA (reference sequence). CDR3 DNA: TGCGGAGCATTGCTGAACTATGGCTACACCTTC. Translation gives CGALLNYGYTF.

V and J are TRBV2 and TRBJ2-1; maybe TRBD1 (7 bases). With 6 bases removed from V and 3 bases from J, the gap between germline ends came to 15 bases. Germline V lookup: CDR1 SNHLY, CDR2 FYNNEI. There are 15 residues in the CDR3. The CDR3, as DNA: TGTGCCAGCAGCACCCAGGGGGGAGGCTACAATGAGCAGTTCTTC. Protein sequence: CASSTQGGGYNEQFF.

The chain carries TRBV10-3 and TRBJ2-2; 7 bases match TRBD2. The germline gives CDR1 ENHRY, CDR2 SYGVKD. The CDR3 sequence is 13 residues long. V lost 4 bases and J lost 13; bases outside the gene matches: 9. The chain's CDR3 is CAISAEEGGRLFF. The CDR3 DNA is TGTGCCATCAGTGCGGAGGAGGGAGGGAGGCTGTTTTTT.

J is TRBJ1-5 and V is TRBV6-1; D remains unclear. Trimming took 2 bases from V and 3 from J, leaving 8 bases between them. Germline V gene lookup returns CDR1 MNHNS and CDR2 SASEGT. The CDR3 totals 14 residues. CDR3 residues: CASSEQIYNQPQHF. CDR3 coding DNA: TGTGCCAGCAGTGAACAGATATACAATCAGCCCCAGCATTTT.

The chain links TRBV19 to TRBJ1-2; 12 positions match TRBD1. CDR3 length: 15 residues. The germline CDR1 and CDR2 sequences are LNHDA and SQIVND (reference sequence). Germline trimming cut 3 bases from V and 8 bases from J; bases unmatched to any gene: 7. CDR3 DNA sequence: TGTGCCAGTAGTATGATAACCGGGACAGGGGGCGGCTACACCTTC. This encodes CASSMITGTGGGYTF.

The chain combines TRBV7-9 with TRBJ2-7; maybe TRBD2 (6 bases). The CDR3 covers 14 residues. Trimming left V 3 bases short and J 2 bases short, with 11 bases between. CDR1 and CDR2 (germline): SEHNR, FQNEAQ (reference sequence). CDR3 region: CASSFGGETYEQYF. The CDR3, as DNA: TGTGCCAGCAGCTTTGGCGGGGAAACCTACGAGCAGTACTTC.

The CDR3 region is CASSKALRVGNRFHGYTF. The CDR3 DNA follows: TGTGCCAGCAGCAAAGCGCTCAGGGTTGGTAATCGCTTCCATGGCTACACCTTC. The chain has TRBV21-1 and TRBJ1-2; the table's D call TRBD1 went unverified against the DNA. TRBV21-1 represents a pseudogene. The CDR3 totals 18 residues.

The CDR3 region has the DNA TGTGCCATCAGATTCGACTCCTCCTACGAGCAGTACTTC. This translates into CAIRFDSSYEQYF. The gene calls are TRBV10-3 and TRBJ2-7, with D unclear. Germline CDR1 reads ENHRY; CDR2 reads SYGVKD. This CDR3 comprises 13 residues. Trimming took off 6 bases at V and 0 bases at J, with 9 bases between the two ends.

The chain uses TRBV11-2 and TRBJ2-7; 11 bases fit TRBD2. Trimming removed 5 bases from V and 0 bases from J; junction bases left unmatched: 12. The CDR3 spans 18 residues. CDR1 and CDR2 from the germline V gene are SGHAT and FQNNGV. The CDR3 loop reads CASSLGGSGGGTSYEQYF. CDR3 nucleotides: TGTGCCAGCAGCCTCGGCGGTAGCGGGGGGGGGACCTCCTACGAGCAGTACTTC.

This clone was recorded once. The conserved final phenylalanine or tryptophan is absent from the CDR3, which likely points to a read error. This chain joins TRBV5-4 and TRBJ1-1; the D gene is possibly TRBD1 (6 bases). This CDR3 comprises 12 residues. Deletions cut 1 base from V and 6 bases from J, with 7 bases between. Germline V gene lookup returns CDR1 SGHNT and CDR2 YYREEE (reference sequence). The CDR3 nucleotides read TGTGCCAGCAGCTTGTACAGGGCTGAAGCTTTCCTT. Protein: CASSLYRAEAFL.

Regarding this clone: Mismatch with germline at one junction end may stem from a read error. This chain connects TRBV7-9 to TRBJ2-5; TRBD1 matches 7 bases. Per the germline V gene, CDR1 is SEHNR and CDR2 is FQNEAQ (reference sequence). The CDR3 consists of 13 residues. CDR3 nucleotide sequence: TGTTCCAGCAGGCGACAGGGTCAAGAGACCCAGTACTTC. Its protein is CSSRRQGQETQYF.

The rearrangement joins TRBV11-2 to TRBJ2-7; 11 bases match TRBD2. The germline V gene has CDR1 SGHAT and CDR2 FQNNGV. The V gene end was trimmed by 6 bases and the J gene end by 4 bases; junction bases not matched to a gene: 5. The CDR3 extends over 14 amino acids. The CDR3 DNA reads TGTGCCAGCAGGAGACTAGCGGGAATATACGAGCAGTACTTC. Protein: CASRRLAGIYEQYF.

The chain recombines TRBV2 with TRBJ2-3; 8 bases agree with TRBD2. The length of the CDR3 is 15 residues. Trimming took 6 bases from V and 3 from J; bases not matched to a gene: 8. Looked up from germline, CDR1 is SNHLY and CDR2 is FYNNEI. The CDR3 bases are TGTGCCAGCAGCACCGGGACTAGTAGGACAGATACGCAGTATTTT. Translating it yields CASSTGTSRTDTQYF.

This chain links TRBV5-4 with TRBJ2-7; 9 nucleotides align to TRBD1. V trimming: 4 bases; J trimming: 3 bases; junction bases outside the gene matches: 2. There are 13 residues in the CDR3. Germline loops: CDR1 SGHNT, CDR2 YYREEE (reference sequence). The DNA of the CDR3 is TGTGCCAGCAGCCGGGACAGGGTCTACGAGCAGTACTTC. Translating it yields CASSRDRVYEQYF.

The J gene is TRBJ1-1, the V gene TRBV9, with D uncertain. The CDR3 is made up of 14 amino acids. The germline gives CDR1 SGDLS, CDR2 YYNGEE. The V end was cut by 3 bases, the J end by 4 bases, with 13 bases between. The CDR3 DNA is TGTGCCAGCAGCGCCCATAGTGGCGGCACTGAAGCTTTCTTT. It is translated as CASSAHSGGTEAFF.